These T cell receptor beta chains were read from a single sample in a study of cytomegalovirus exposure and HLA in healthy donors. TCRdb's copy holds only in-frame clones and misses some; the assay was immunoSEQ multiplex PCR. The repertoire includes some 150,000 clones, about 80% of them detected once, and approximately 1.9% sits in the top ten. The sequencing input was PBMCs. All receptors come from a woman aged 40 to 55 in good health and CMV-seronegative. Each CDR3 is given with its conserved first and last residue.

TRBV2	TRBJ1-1	CATGANTEAFF
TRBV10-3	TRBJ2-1	CAISESGGRNSYNEQFF
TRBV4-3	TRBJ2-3	CASSQVVRSGADTQYF
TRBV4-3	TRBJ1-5	CASSQDFLGSKTSAQHF
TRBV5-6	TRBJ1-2	CASATPANYGYTF
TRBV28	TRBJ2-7	CASTGFNPYEQYF
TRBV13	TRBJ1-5	CASSAGGHNQPQHF
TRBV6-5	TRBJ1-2	CASSSFQGRYGYTF
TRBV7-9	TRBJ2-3	CASSLFRQGADTQYF
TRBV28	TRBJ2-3	CASSFRQFLTDTQYF
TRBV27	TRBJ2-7	CASSWGLAVPYEQYF
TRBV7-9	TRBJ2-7	CASSLAGGPHEQYF
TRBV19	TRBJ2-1	CASSIDPSGTYNEQFF
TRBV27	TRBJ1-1	CASRGQSATEAFF
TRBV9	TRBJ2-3	CASSEGQWASTDTQYF
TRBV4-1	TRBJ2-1	CASSQKAQLVGSSPQEQFF
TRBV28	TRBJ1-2	CASSSQTGSGGYTF
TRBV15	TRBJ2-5	CATSRDPRGIQETQYF
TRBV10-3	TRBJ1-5	CAISDVGGQLSNQPQHF
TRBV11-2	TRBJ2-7	CASSLDPREGYEQYF
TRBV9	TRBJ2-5	CASTRRDQETQYF
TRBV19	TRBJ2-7	CASSISTPGQGFYEQYF
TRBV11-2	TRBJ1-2	CASRPKDRGLGYTF
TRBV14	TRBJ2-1	CASSQIAGVYNEQFF
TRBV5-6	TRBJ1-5	CASSQGLTGYIQHF